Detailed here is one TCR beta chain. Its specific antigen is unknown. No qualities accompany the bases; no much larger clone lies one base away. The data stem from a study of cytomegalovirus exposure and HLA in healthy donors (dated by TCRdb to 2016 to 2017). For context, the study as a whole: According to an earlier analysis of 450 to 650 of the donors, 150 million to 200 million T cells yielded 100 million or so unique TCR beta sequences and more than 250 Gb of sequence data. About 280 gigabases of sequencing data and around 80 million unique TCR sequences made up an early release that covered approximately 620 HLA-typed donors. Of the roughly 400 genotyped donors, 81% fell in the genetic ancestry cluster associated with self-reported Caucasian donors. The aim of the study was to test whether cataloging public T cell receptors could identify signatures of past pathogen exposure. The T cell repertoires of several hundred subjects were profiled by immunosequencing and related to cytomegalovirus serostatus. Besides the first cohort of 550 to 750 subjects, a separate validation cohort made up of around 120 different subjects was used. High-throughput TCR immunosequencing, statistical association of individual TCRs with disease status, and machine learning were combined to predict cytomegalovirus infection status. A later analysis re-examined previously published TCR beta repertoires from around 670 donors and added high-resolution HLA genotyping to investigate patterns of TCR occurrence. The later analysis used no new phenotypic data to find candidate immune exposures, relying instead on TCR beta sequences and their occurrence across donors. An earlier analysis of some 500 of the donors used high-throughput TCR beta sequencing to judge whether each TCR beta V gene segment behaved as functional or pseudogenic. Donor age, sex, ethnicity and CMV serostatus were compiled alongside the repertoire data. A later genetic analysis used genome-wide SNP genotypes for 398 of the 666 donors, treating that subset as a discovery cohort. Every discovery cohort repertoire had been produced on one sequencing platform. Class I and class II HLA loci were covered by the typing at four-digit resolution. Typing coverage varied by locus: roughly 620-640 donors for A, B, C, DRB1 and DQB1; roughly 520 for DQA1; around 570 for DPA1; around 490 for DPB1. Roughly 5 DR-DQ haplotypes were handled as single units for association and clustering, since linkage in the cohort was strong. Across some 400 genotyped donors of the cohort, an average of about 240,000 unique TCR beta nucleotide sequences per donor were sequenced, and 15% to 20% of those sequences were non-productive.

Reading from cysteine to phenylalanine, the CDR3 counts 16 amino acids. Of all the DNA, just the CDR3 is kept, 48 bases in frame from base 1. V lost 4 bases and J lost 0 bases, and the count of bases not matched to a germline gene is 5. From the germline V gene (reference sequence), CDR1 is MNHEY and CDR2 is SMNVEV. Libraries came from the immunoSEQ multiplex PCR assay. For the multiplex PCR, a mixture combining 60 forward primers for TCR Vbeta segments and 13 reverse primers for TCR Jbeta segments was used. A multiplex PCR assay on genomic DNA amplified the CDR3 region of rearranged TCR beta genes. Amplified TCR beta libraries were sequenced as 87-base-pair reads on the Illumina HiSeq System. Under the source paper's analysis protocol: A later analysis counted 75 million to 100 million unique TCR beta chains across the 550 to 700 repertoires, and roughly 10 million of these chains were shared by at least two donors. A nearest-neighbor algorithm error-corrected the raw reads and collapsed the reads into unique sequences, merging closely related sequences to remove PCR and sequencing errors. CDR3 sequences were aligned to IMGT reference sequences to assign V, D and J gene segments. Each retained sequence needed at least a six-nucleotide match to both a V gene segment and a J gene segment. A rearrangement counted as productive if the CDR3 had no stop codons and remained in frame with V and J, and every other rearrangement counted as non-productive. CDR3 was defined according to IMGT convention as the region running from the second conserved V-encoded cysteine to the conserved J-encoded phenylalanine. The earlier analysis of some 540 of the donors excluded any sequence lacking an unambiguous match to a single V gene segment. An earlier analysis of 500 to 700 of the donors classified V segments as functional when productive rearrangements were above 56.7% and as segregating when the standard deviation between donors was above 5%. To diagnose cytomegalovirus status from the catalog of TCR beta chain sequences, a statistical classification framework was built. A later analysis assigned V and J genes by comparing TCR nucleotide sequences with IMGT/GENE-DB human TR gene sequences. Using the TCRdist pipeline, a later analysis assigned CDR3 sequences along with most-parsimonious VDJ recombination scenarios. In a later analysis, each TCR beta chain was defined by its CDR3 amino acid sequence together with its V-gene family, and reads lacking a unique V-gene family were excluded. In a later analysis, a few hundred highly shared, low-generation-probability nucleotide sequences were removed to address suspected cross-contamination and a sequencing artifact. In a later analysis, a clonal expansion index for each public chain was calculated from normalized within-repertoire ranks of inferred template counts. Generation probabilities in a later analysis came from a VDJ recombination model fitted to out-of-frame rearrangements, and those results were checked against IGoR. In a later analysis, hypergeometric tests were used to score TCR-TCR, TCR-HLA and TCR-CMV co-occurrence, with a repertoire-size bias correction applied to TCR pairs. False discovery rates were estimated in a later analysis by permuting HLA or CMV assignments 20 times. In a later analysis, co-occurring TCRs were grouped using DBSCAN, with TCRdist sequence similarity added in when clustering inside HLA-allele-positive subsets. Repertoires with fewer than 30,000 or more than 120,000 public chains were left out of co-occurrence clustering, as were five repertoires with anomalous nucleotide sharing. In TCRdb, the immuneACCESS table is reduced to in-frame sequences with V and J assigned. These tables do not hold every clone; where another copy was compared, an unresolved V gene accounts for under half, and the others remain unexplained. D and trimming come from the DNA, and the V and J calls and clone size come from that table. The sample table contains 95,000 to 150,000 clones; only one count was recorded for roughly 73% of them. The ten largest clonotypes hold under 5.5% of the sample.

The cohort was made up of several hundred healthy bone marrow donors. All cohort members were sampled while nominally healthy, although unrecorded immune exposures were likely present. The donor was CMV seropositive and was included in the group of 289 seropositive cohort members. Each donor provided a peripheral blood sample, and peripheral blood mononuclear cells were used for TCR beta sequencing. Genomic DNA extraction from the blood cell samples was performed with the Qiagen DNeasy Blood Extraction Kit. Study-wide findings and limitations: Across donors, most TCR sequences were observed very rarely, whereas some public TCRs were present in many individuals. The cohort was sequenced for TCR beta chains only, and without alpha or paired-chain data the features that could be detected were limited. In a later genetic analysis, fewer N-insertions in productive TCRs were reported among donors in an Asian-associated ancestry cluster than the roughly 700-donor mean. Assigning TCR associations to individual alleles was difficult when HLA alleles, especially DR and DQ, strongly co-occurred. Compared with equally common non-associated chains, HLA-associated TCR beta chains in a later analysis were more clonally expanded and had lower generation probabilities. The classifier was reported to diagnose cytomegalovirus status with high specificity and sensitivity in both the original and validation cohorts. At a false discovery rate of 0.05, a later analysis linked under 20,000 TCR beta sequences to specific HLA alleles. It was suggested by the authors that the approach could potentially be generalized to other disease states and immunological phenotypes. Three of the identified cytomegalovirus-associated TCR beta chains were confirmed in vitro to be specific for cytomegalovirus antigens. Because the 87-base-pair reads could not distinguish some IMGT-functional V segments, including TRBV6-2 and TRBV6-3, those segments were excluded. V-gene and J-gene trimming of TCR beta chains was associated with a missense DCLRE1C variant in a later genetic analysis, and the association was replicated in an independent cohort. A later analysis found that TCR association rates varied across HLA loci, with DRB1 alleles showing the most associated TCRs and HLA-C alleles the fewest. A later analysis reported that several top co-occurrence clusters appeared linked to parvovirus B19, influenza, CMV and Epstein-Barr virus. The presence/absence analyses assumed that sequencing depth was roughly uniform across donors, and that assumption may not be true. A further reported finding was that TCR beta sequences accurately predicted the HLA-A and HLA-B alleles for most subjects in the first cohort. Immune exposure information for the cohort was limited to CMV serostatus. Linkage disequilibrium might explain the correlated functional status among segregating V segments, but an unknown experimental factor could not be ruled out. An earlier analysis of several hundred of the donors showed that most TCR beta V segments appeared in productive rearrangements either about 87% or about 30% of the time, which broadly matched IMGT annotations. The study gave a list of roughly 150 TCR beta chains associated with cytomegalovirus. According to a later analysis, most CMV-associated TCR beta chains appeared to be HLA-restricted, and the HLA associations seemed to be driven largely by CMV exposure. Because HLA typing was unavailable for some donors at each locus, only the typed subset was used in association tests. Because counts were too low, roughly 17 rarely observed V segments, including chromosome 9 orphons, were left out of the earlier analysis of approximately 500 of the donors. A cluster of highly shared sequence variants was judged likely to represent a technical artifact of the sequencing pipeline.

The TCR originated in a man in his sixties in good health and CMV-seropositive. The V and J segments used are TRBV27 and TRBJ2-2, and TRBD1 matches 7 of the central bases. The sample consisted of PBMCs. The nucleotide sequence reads TGTGCCAGCAGTTATTCCGGGACAGCGAACACCGGGGAGCTGTTTTTT. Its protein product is CASSYSGTANTGELFF.